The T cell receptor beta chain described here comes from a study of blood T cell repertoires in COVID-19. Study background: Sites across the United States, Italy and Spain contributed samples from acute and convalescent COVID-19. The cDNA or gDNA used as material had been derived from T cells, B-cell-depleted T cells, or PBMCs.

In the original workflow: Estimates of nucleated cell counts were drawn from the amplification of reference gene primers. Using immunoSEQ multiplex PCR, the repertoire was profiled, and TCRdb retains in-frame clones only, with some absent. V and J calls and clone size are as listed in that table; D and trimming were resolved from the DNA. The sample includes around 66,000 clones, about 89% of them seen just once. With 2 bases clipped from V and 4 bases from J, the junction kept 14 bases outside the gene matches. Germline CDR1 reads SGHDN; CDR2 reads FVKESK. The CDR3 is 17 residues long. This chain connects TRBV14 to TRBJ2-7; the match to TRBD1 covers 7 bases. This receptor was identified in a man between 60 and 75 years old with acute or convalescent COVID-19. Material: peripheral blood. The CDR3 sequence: CASSQTPKWTGQYEQYF. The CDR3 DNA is TGTGCCAGCAGCCAAACCCCTAAATGGACAGGACAATACGAGCAGTACTTC. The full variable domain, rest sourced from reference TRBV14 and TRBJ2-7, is EAGVTQFPSHSVIEKGQTVTLRCDPISGHDNLYWYRRVMGKEIKFLLHFVKESKQDESGMPNNRFLAERTGGTYSTLKVQPAELEDSGVYFCASSQTPKWTGQYEQYFGPGTRLTVT.